This passage covers 21 T cell receptor beta chains from one sample sequenced in a study of blood T cell repertoires in COVID-19. Sequencing was performed with immunoSEQ multiplex PCR; in TCRdb, only in-frame clones are kept and a portion is missing. The sample carries about 170,000 clones, around nine tenths recorded once. The sequenced sample consisted of peripheral blood. The receptors were sampled from a man between 70 and 80 years old with acute or convalescent COVID-19.

The chain recombines TRBV9 with TRBJ2-3, with D perhaps matching TRBD2 (5 bases). Between the trimmed V and J ends, which lost 3 bases and 6 bases, there was a span of 8 bases. Germline V lookup: CDR1 SGDLS, CDR2 YYNGEE. The CDR3 sequence is 12 residues long. DNA for the CDR3: TGTGCCAGCAGCGCAACTAGGGATACGCAGTATTTT. Amino acids: CASSATRDTQYF.

The chain joins TRBV4-2 to TRBJ1-2; tentatively, D is TRBD1 (5 bases). The CDR3 is 14 amino acids. The V gene's germline CDR1 is LGHNA and CDR2 YNFKEQ. Trimming left V 0 bases short and J 4 bases short, with 9 bases between. CDR3 sequence: CASSQDITGYGYTF. CDR3 coding DNA: TGTGCCAGCAGCCAAGATATAACAGGCTATGGCTACACCTTC.

The chain uses TRBV3-1 (or the pseudogene TRBV3-2) and TRBJ2-1, with a weak D call TRBD2 (5 bases). V lost 1 base and J 6 bases, leaving 13 bases between the germline ends. The germline CDR1 and CDR2 sequences are LGHDT and YNNKEL (reference sequence). This CDR3 comprises 15 residues. CDR3 nucleotides: TGTGCCAGCAGCCAAGGAGCACTCGAGGGCAATGAGCAGTTCTTC. Residues: CASSQGALEGNEQFF.

The rearrangement joins TRBV27 to TRBJ2-3, with TRBD2 matching 10 bases. Looked up from germline, CDR1 is MNHEY and CDR2 is SMNVEV (reference sequence). This CDR3 has 17 amino acids. V trimming: 3 bases; J trimming: 0 bases; junction bases outside the gene matches: 6. CDR3 sequence (DNA): TGTGCCAGCAGTTTCCTCATGACTAGCGGGAGCACAGATACGCAGTATTTT. Its translation: CASSFLMTSGSTDTQYF.

V is TRBV28 and J is TRBJ1-1, with TRBD1 as a possible D gene (6 bases). V was clipped by 1 base and J by 0 bases, with 9 bases between them. This CDR3 contains 15 residues. Germline V gene data show CDR1 as MDHEN and CDR2 as SYDVKM. CDR3 loop: CASSLSDSLNTEAFF. In DNA, the CDR3 is TGTGCCAGCAGTTTATCGGACAGTCTGAACACTGAAGCTTTCTTT.

This rearrangement joins TRBV28 to TRBJ2-5, with D perhaps TRBD1 (6 bases). Germline CDR1 and CDR2: MDHEN and SYDVKM. Trimming cost V 7 bases and J 4 bases, with 22 bases left between them. The CDR3 runs 16 residues. The CDR3 DNA sequence: TGTGCCAGCACCACAGGGTCGGGGTTATTCGGAGAGACCCAGTACTTC. It is translated as CASTTGSGLFGETQYF.

The chain uses TRBV5-4 and TRBJ1-6; 9 bases map to TRBD1. Per the germline V gene, CDR1 is SGHNT and CDR2 is YYREEE (reference sequence). The CDR3 spans 14 residues. V gave up 4 bases and J gave up 9 bases; unmatched junction bases: 5. Here the CDR3 reads CASSRDRDGSPLHF. The CDR3 bases are TGTGCCAGCAGCCGGGACAGGGACGGTTCACCCCTCCACTTT.

This clone was observed a few times. This chain links TRBV3-1 (or the pseudogene TRBV3-2) with TRBJ2-1; 7 bases are shared with TRBD1. Germline-derived CDR1 and CDR2 are LGHDT and YNNKEL (reference sequence). Trimming removed 5 bases from V and 2 bases from J; junction bases left unmatched: 6. CDR3 length: 15 amino acids. CDR3 bases: TGTGCCAGCAGCTACAGGGGATTCGCCTACAATGAGCAGTTCTTC. Its protein is CASSYRGFAYNEQFF.

The V and J genes are TRBV11-2 and TRBJ2-1, with 7 bases matching TRBD2. J gave up 4 bases and V 7 bases, and 13 bases lay outside the gene matches. CDR3 length: 16 amino acids. The V gene's germline CDR1 is SGHAT and CDR2 FQNNGV. CDR3 nucleotide sequence: TGTGCCAGCACCACTAATCGGGGGGAGGATTACAATGAGCAGTTCTTC. Protein sequence: CASTTNRGEDYNEQFF. The full variable domain, completed using reference TRBV11-2 and TRBJ2-1, is EAGVAQSPRYKIIEKRQSVAFWCNPISGHATLYWYQQILGQGPKLLIQFQNNGVVDDSQLPKDRFSAERLKGVDSTLKIQPAKLEDSAVYLCASTTNRGEDYNEQFFGPGTRLTVL.

This rearrangement joins TRBV20-1 to TRBJ2-1; D is undetermined. The CDR3 consists of 9 residues. Per the germline V gene, CDR1 is DFQATT and CDR2 is SNEGSKA (reference sequence). V lost 6 bases and J 10 bases, leaving 7 bases between the germline ends. CDR3 nucleotide sequence: TGCAGTGCCGGAGTAGAGCAGTTCTTC. This encodes CSAGVEQFF.

The V and J genes are TRBV9 and TRBJ1-1, with 11 positions matching TRBD1. J gave up 4 bases and V 0 bases, and 5 bases lay outside the gene matches. CDR1 is SGDLS, CDR2 YYNGEE, per germline. This CDR3 has 16 residues. The CDR3 nucleotides are TGTGCCAGCAGCGTAGAAGGACAGGGGGCCGGCACTGAAGCTTTCTTT. It is translated as CASSVEGQGAGTEAFF.

The rearrangement links TRBV10-3 to TRBJ2-1; 7 nucleotides line up with TRBD1. CDR1 and CDR2 from the germline V gene are ENHRY and SYGVKD. The V gene end was trimmed by 8 bases and the J gene end by 8 bases; junction bases not matched to a gene: 12. The CDR3 runs to 14 residues. The CDR3 DNA is TGTGCCATCGAGGGGCCAGGGGGTCCTCATGAGCAGTTCTTC. It yields the protein CAIEGPGGPHEQFF.

The chain recombines TRBV5-1 with TRBJ2-4; 7 nucleotides agree with TRBD2. The V gene's germline CDR1 is SGHRS and CDR2 YFSETQ. This CDR3 has 16 amino acids. Trimming removed 4 bases from V and 0 bases from J; junction bases left unmatched: 7. The CDR3 protein is CASSLRRGVAKNIQYF. The CDR3 DNA sequence: TGCGCCAGCAGCCTTCGACGGGGGGTAGCCAAAAACATTCAGTACTTC.

The chain is built from TRBV28 and TRBJ1-2; 7 bases line up with TRBD1. CDR3 length: 16 amino acids. Germline V gene data show CDR1 as MDHEN and CDR2 as SYDVKM. Trimming took 5 bases from V and 0 from J; bases not matched to a gene: 9. CDR3 coding DNA: TGTGCCAGCAGTCCGGGACAGCCCTTTTCTAACTATGGCTACACCTTC. Translating gives CASSPGQPFSNYGYTF.

The chain carries TRBV6-6 and TRBJ2-1; D gene uncertain. Germline-derived CDR1 and CDR2 are MNHNY and SVGAGI (reference sequence). The CDR3 runs 14 residues. Trimming removed 2 bases from V and 4 bases from J, with 9 bases in between. The CDR3 DNA follows: TGTGCCAGCAGTTACCCGACACCTTACAATGAGCAGTTCTTC. Its translation is CASSYPTPYNEQFF.

The J gene is TRBJ2-5, the V gene TRBV28; no firm D call. Germline values: CDR1 MDHEN, CDR2 SYDVKM. The length of the CDR3 is 16 residues. Trimming stripped 3 bases from V and 3 bases from J, with 17 bases between. The CDR3 protein is CASSFPHLGLKETQYF. The CDR3 DNA reads TGTGCCAGCAGTTTCCCTCACTTGGGCCTAAAAGAGACCCAGTACTTC.

A remark on this clone: Other DNA sequences in the sample encode the same CDR3. The chain combines TRBV29-1 with TRBJ2-4; no clear D gene. Germline CDR1 and CDR2: SQVTM and ANQGSEA. This CDR3 spans 13 amino acids. The V gene lost 1 base and the J gene lost 0 bases, with 4 bases spanning the gap. DNA for the CDR3: TGCAGCGTTGAAGGTATAGCCAAAAACATTCAGTACTTC. Residues: CSVEGIAKNIQYF. The full variable domain, rest sourced from reference TRBV29-1 and TRBJ2-4, is SAVISQKPSRDICQRGTSLTIQCQVDSQVTMMFWYRQQPGQSLTLIATANQGSEATYESGFVIDKFPISRPNLTFSTLTVSNMSPEDSSIYLCSVEGIAKNIQYFGAGTRLSVL.

This chain joins TRBV5-1 and TRBJ2-1; D is uncertain. In germline, CDR1 is SGHRS, CDR2 YFSETQ. Trimming left V 5 bases short and J 0 bases short, with 9 bases between. This CDR3 region has 14 residues. As DNA, the CDR3 is TGCGCCAGCAGTTTCCCCGGCTCCTACAATGAGCAGTTCTTC. Its protein product is CASSFPGSYNEQFF.

The chain joins TRBV2 to TRBJ1-4, with 9 bases matching TRBD1. The CDR3 is 17 amino acids. Germline V lookup: CDR1 SNHLY, CDR2 FYNNEI. V gave up 7 bases and J gave up 0 bases; unmatched junction bases: 9. This chain's CDR3 is CASIPRTGVATNEKLFF. The CDR3 bases are TGTGCCAGCATTCCTAGGACAGGGGTTGCAACTAATGAAAAACTGTTTTTT.

In its sample, this clone was seen a few times. The V and J genes are TRBV4-1 and TRBJ2-7; 10 nucleotides agree with TRBD1. The V gene's germline CDR1 is MGHRA and CDR2 YSYEKL. J was trimmed by 9 bases and V by 3 bases; bases with no gene match: 8. The CDR3 runs 14 residues. The CDR3 DNA follows: TGCGCCAGCAGCCATCCGACAGGGGGCATTGGGCAGTACTTC. This gives the protein CASSHPTGGIGQYF.

This chain connects TRBV5-6 to TRBJ2-7; a possible D gene is TRBD1 (7 bases). V lost 4 bases to trimming and J lost 3 bases, with 17 bases between them. In germline, CDR1 is SGHDT, CDR2 YYEEEE. The CDR3 runs to 15 residues. CDR3 sequence reads: CASSPIFQGGYEQYF. The CDR3 DNA is TGTGCCAGCAGCCCCATCTTCCAGGGGGGCTACGAGCAGTACTTC.